This T cell receptor beta chain was found in a study of vaccination and CD4 T cells after COVID-19. Looking at the study overall: Two-dose vaccination with either BNT162b2 or mRNA-1273 was given to participants.

A note on this clonotype: Its matching antigen is unknown.

Treatment specified: roughly 10-day PBMC culture with coronavirus spike peptide pools or control peptides (ViraFEST assay). Findings and caveats of the study: Convalescent patients displayed a median roughly 90% of reactive clones emerging only post-vaccination.

CDR1 is SGHRS, CDR2 YFSETQ, per germline. Trimming cost V 0 bases and J 7 bases, with 11 bases left between them. The CDR3 has 15 residues. The Oncomine TCR Beta short-read assay was what sequenced the DNA obtained from cultured CD4+ T cells. TCRdb re-called the PCR reads through MiXCR, storing one row per CDR3 protein. This table has roughly 14,000 distinct CDR3 sequences, approximately 42% appearing once. The rearrangement joins TRBV5-1 to TRBJ1-6; D ambiguous. The receptor was derived from a human donor with COVID-19. Specimen: cultured CD4+ T cells from blood. CDR3 nucleotide sequence: TGCGCCAGCAGCTTGGGGTTTTTGCCCAATTCACCCCTCCACTTT. This gives the protein CASSLGFLPNSPLHF.